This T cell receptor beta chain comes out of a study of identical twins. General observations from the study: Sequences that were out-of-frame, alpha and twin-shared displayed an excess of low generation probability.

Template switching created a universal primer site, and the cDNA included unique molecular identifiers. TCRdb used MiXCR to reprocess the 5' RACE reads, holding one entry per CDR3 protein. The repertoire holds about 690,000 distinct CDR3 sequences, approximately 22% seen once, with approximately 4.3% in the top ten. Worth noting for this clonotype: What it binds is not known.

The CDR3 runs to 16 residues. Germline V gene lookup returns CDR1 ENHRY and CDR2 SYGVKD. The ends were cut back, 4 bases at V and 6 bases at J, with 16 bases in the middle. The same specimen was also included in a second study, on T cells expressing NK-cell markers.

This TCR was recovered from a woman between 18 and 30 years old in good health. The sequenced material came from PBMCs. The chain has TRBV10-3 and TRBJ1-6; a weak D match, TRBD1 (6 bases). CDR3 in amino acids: CAISGLGGGANSPLHF. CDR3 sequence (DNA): TGTGCCATCAGTGGCCTAGGTGGGGGCGCTAATTCACCCCTCCACTTT.